This is a list of T cell receptor beta chains from one sample in a study of shared clonotypes between healthy human individuals. Clones were sequenced by immunoSEQ multiplex PCR, and TCRdb holds only the in-frame ones, with some missing. The data show about 820,000 clones, 80% to 95% seen once. The sample comprised naive CD8+ T cells sorted from blood. The receptors derive from a man aged 25-45 years in good health. Each CDR3 is given with its conserved first and last residue. The D gene is left open where the match is weak. Clone size appears in some rows only: once, few, many, or a class for an expanded clone.

CDR3 protein	CDR3 DNA	clone size	V gene	J gene	D gene
CASSSTGQETQYF	TGTGCCAGCAGTTCAACAGGGCAAGAGACCCAGTACTTC	-	TRBV6-5	TRBJ2-5	-
CASSGTSGTDTQYF	TGTGCCAGCAGCGGGACTAGCGGGACAGATACGCAGTATTTT	once	TRBV2	TRBJ2-3	TRBD2
CASRLDENSGNTIYF	TGTGCCAGCAGACTCGACGAAAACTCTGGAAACACCATATATTTT	-	TRBV6-5	TRBJ1-3	-
CASSGAGATNEKLFF	TGTGCCAGCAGTGGAGCGGGGGCAACTAATGAAAAACTGTTTTTT	-	TRBV6-1	TRBJ1-4	-
CATRRPTYNEQFF	TGTGCCACCCGACGACCCACCTACAATGAGCAGTTCTTC	once	TRBV2	TRBJ2-1	-
CASSLAFQGVTDTQYF	TGCGCCAGCAGCTTGGCCTTTCAGGGTGTGACAGATACGCAGTATTTT	-	TRBV5-1	TRBJ2-3	-
CASSYRGDYGYTF	TGTGCCAGTAGTTACAGGGGCGACTATGGCTACACCTTC	-	TRBV19	TRBJ1-2	TRBD1
CASSTPSGPQETQYF	TGTGCCAGCAGCACACCTAGCGGGCCACAAGAGACCCAGTACTTC	once	TRBV13	TRBJ2-5	TRBD2
CAISESYRGMNTEAFF	TGTGCCATCAGTGAGTCGTACAGGGGGATGAACACTGAAGCTTTCTTT	-	TRBV10-3	TRBJ1-1	TRBD1
CASSTEMGIGEKLFF	TGTGCCAGCTCAACTGAAATGGGAATCGGGGAAAAACTGTTTTTT	-	TRBV18	TRBJ1-4	-
CASSLERDRVPDTQYF	TGTGCCAGCAGCTTGGAGAGGGACAGGGTCCCAGATACGCAGTATTTT	-	TRBV5-5	TRBJ2-3	TRBD1
CASSVTRGGETQYF	TGTGCCAGCAGCGTTACTAGAGGGGGGGAGACCCAGTACTTC	-	TRBV11-2	TRBJ2-5	-
CASSLRTETNEKLFF	TGTGCCAGCAGTCTCCGGACGGAAACTAATGAAAAACTGTTTTTT	-	TRBV28	TRBJ1-4	-
CASSLAGSGANVLTF	TGTGCCAGCAGCTTAGCGGGTTCTGGGGCCAACGTCCTGACTTTC	-	TRBV7-9	TRBJ2-6	-
CATFFTGELFF	TGTGCCACCTTTTTTACCGGGGAGCTGTTTTTT	-	TRBV6-5	TRBJ2-2	-
CASSWGGQPTGELFF	TGTGCCAGCAGTTGGGGGGGACAACCCACCGGGGAGCTGTTTTTT	-	TRBV27	TRBJ2-2	-
CASSLRQDGEQYF	TGCGCCAGCAGCTTGAGACAGGATGGCGAGCAGTACTTC	-	TRBV5-1	TRBJ2-7	-
CASNGLSRISQETQYF	TGTGCCAGCAATGGTCTCAGTCGAATTTCACAAGAGACCCAGTACTTC	-	TRBV2	TRBJ2-5	-
CAISVGQGIGYGYTF	TGTGCCATCAGTGTTGGTCAGGGGATTGGCTATGGCTACACCTTC	-	TRBV10-3	TRBJ1-2	-
CASSDETGIYGYTF	TGTGCCAGCAGTGACGAGACAGGGATCTATGGCTACACCTTC	-	TRBV6-1	TRBJ1-2	TRBD1
CASGRYNEQFF	TGTGCCAGCGGCCGTTACAATGAGCAGTTCTTC	-	TRBV28	TRBJ2-1	-
CASSQDAGVNTEAFF	TGCGCCAGCAGCCAAGATGCGGGAGTCAACACTGAAGCTTTCTTT	once	TRBV4-3	TRBJ1-1	-
CASSLYGGVGDTQYF	TGTGCCAGCAGTTTATACGGGGGGGTCGGAGATACGCAGTATTTT	-	TRBV28	TRBJ2-3	TRBD2
CASGRSTEAFF	TGTGCCAGCGGAAGGAGCACTGAAGCTTTCTTT	-	TRBV7-9	TRBJ1-1	-
CASSSQGAWTEAFF	TGTGCCAGCAGTTCGCAGGGGGCATGGACTGAAGCTTTCTTT	-	TRBV7-2	TRBJ1-1	TRBD1
CASSYGSVSTGEKLFF	TGTGCCAGCAGTTATGGTTCCGTGTCTACGGGTGAAAAACTGTTTTTT	-	TRBV6-5	TRBJ1-4	-
CASSPEPRNFRDTEAFF	TGTGCCAGCAGCCCCGAACCCCGGAACTTCAGGGACACTGAAGCTTTCTTT	-	TRBV9	TRBJ1-1	-
CASSEFRIDVNYGYTF	TGCGCCAGCAGTGAGTTTCGGATAGACGTAAACTATGGCTACACCTTC	-	TRBV10-2	TRBJ1-2	-
CASSPLWGRADTQYF	TGTGCCAGCTCACCACTGTGGGGCAGGGCAGATACGCAGTATTTT	-	TRBV18	TRBJ2-3	-
CASSQGRGMDTEAFF	TGCGCCAGCAGTCAGGGGCGGGGGATGGACACTGAAGCTTTCTTT	-	TRBV5-1	TRBJ1-1	-
CASSSKKGQGAPQETQYF	TGTGCCAGCAGCTCGAAAAAGGGACAGGGAGCTCCTCAAGAGACCCAGTACTTC	-	TRBV7-6	TRBJ2-5	TRBD1
CASSPGTHSNTQYF	TGCGCCAGCAGCCCAGGCACCCATAGTAATACGCAGTATTTT	few	TRBV5-1	TRBJ2-3	-
CASSALTGAGNTIYF	TGTGCCAGCAGTGCCTTAACAGGGGCTGGAAACACCATATATTTT	-	TRBV27	TRBJ1-3	TRBD1
CARSSNYRDGLYEQYF	TGTGCCAGAAGCTCAAACTACCGGGACGGTCTTTACGAGCAGTACTTC	-	TRBV5-3	TRBJ2-7	-
CASSDLGSGNTIYF	TGTGCCAGCAGTGACTTGGGCTCTGGAAACACCATATATTTT	once	TRBV2	TRBJ1-3	-
CASSPDEGRVYEQYF	TGTGCCAGCAGCCCCGACGAAGGCAGGGTCTACGAGCAGTACTTC	-	TRBV7-9	TRBJ2-7	-
CASSYGTSGGTDTQYF	TGTGCCAGCAGCTACGGGACTAGCGGGGGCACAGATACGCAGTATTTT	-	TRBV5-8	TRBJ2-3	TRBD2
CASSQDRVDSNEQFF	TGTGCCAGCTCACAGGACAGGGTCGATTCCAATGAGCAGTTCTTC	-	TRBV18	TRBJ2-1	TRBD1
CASSYSAGDDEQFF	TGTGCCAGCAGTTATTCGGCAGGGGACGATGAGCAGTTCTTC	-	TRBV6-6	TRBJ2-1	-
CASSREGPLSGNTIYF	TGTGCCAGCAGTAGGGAAGGGCCCCTCTCTGGAAACACCATATATTTT	-	TRBV27	TRBJ1-3	-
CASKPSGGYEQYF	TGTGCCAGCAAGCCTTCGGGAGGCTACGAGCAGTACTTC	once	TRBV7-9	TRBJ2-7	TRBD2
CASSLSVGLSQETQYF	TGTGCCAGCAGTTTATCGGTGGGCCTTTCTCAAGAGACCCAGTACTTC	-	TRBV27	TRBJ2-5	-
CASSFLTQGDEQYF	TGTGCCAGCAGTTTTCTTACACAGGGGGACGAGCAGTACTTC	-	TRBV27	TRBJ2-7	TRBD1